The 13 T cell receptor beta chains in this list originate from one sample, sequenced in a study of T-cell reconstitution after alpha-beta-depleted transplantation in children. This sample's TCRbeta library carried unique molecular identifier barcodes. In TCRdb, the PCR reads were re-called with MiXCR into one record per CDR3 protein. The sample records about 260,000 distinct CDR3 sequences, around 7.8% being singletons. Specimen: PBMCs, mostly from graft donor cells, collected 180 days after TCRalphabeta/CD19-depleted stem cell transplant. These receptor sequences come from a male patient between 5 and 17 years old who had a stem cell transplant for acute lymphoblastic leukemia, so the T cells may come from the graft donor.

This clonotype was counted at least ten times. The V call is TRBV6-5, the J call TRBJ2-1; D ambiguous. CDR1 is MNHEY and CDR2 is SVGAGI in the germline V gene. This CDR3 has 14 amino acids. V was trimmed by 2 bases and J by 5 bases, leaving 10 bases between them. The CDR3 here is CASSYRFPDNEQFF. CDR3 coding DNA: TGTGCCAGCAGTTACAGGTTTCCGGACAATGAGCAGTTCTTC.

This clonotype has a count of ten or more. This chain joins TRBV15 and TRBJ2-7, with TRBD1 matching 9 bases. The junction had 17 bases not matched to a gene; V was cut back by 0 bases and J by 5 bases. Germline CDR1 LNHNV, CDR2 YYDKDF (reference sequence). The CDR3 has 19 residues. The CDR3 coding sequence is TGTGCCACCAGCAGAGATAACGAAGGGCGGGACAGGGTTTTCAACGAGCAGTACTTC. This sequence encodes CATSRDNEGRDRVFNEQYF.

The sample holds many counts of this clonotype. This chain connects TRBV27 to TRBJ2-5, with D unresolved. V was pared by 4 bases and J by 4 bases, with 13 bases between. CDR3 length equals 14 residues. Germline values: CDR1 MNHEY, CDR2 SMNVEV (reference sequence). This CDR3 is CASSSPGRLETQYF. In nucleotides, the CDR3 is TGTGCCAGCAGTTCCCCGGGCAGATTAGAGACCCAGTACTTC.

This clonotype was observed many times. The gene calls are TRBV14 and TRBJ2-2; either TRBD1 or TRBD2 may supply D (5 bases each). The CDR3 is made up of 13 amino acids. Between the trimmed V and J ends, which lost 2 bases and 7 bases, there was a span of 8 bases. Germline CDR1 SGHDN, CDR2 FVKESK. CDR3 sequence (DNA): TGTGCCAGCAGCCAACGAGGGGTCGGGGAGCTGTTTTTT. Translated, it gives CASSQRGVGELFF. The whole variable domain, remainder taken from reference TRBV14 and TRBJ2-2, is EAGVTQFPSHSVIEKGQTVTLRCDPISGHDNLYWYRRVMGKEIKFLLHFVKESKQDESGMPNNRFLAERTGGTYSTLKVQPAELEDSGVYFCASSQRGVGELFFGEGSRLTVL.

This clonotype was seen at least ten times. A read error may produce the germline difference seen at one junction end. The chain employs TRBV15 and TRBJ2-7; 8 bases match TRBD1. The germline V gene has CDR1 LNHNV and CDR2 YYDKDF (reference sequence). The CDR3 has 15 residues. The CDR3: CATSRDVDRVNEQYF. The DNA of the CDR3 is TGTGCCACCAGCAGAGATGTGGACAGGGTCAACGAACAGTACTTC.

In its sample, this clonotype was seen many times. The CDR3 spells CASSVEGVSYEQYF. CDR3 DNA: TGTGCCAGCAGCGTAGAGGGGGTCTCTTACGAGCAGTACTTC. V gene TRBV9 combines with J gene TRBJ2-7; TRBD1 is a possible D gene (6 bases). The germline V and J ends were trimmed by 0 bases and 4 bases, with 11 bases remaining between them. This CDR3 has 14 residues. Germline values: CDR1 SGDLS, CDR2 YYNGEE.

This clonotype was observed at least ten times. V usage is TRBV28 and J usage is TRBJ1-6, with a tentative D call TRBD1 (6 bases). The CDR3 runs 13 residues. The V end was cut by 3 bases, the J end by 14 bases, with 14 bases between. Germline CDR1 reads MDHEN; CDR2 reads SYDVKM. The CDR3 nucleotides read TGTGCCAGCAGTTTCGGTGAGGGGGTGGCCCTCCACTTT. This codes for CASSFGEGVALHF. The complete variable domain, with remaining parts taken from reference TRBV28 and TRBJ1-6, reads DVKVTQSSRYLVKRTGEKVFLECVQDMDHENMFWYRQDPGLGLRLIYFSYDVKMKEKGDIPEGYSVSREKKERFSLILESASTNQTSMYLCASSFGEGVALHFGNGTRLTVT.

The chain has TRBV25-1 and TRBJ1-1; tentative D call: TRBD1 (5 bases). V gave up 1 base and J gave up 11 bases, with 14 bases separating them. CDR1 MGHDK and CDR2 SYGVNS come from the germline V gene. The CDR3 covers 13 residues. The CDR3 loop is CASSEFGGTEAFF. DNA for the CDR3: TGTGCCAGCAGTGAATTCGGGGGGACGGAGGCTTTCTTT.

The table lists this clonotype with many counts. The rearrangement uses TRBV2 and TRBJ2-7; D is unresolved. There are 13 residues in the CDR3. CDR1 is SNHLY and CDR2 is FYNNEI in the germline V gene. V was clipped by 3 bases and J by 1 base, with 7 bases between them. Here the CDR3 reads CASSDLASYEQYF. The CDR3, as DNA: TGTGCCAGCAGTGATTTGGCGTCCTACGAGCAGTACTTC.

This clonotype was found many times. The J gene is TRBJ2-7, the V gene TRBV6-1; 9 bases are shared with TRBD1. There are 14 residues in the CDR3. The trim removed 5 bases at V and 2 bases at J, leaving 4 bases unmatched. Germline CDR1 and CDR2: MNHNS and SASEGT. The CDR3 spells CASSRQGVTYEQYF. The CDR3 region has the DNA TGTGCCAGCAGTCGACAGGGGGTCACCTACGAGCAGTACTTC.

This clonotype was observed many times. V gene TRBV29-1 combines with J gene TRBJ2-7; D uncertain. The germline gives CDR1 SQVTM, CDR2 ANQGSEA. The length of the CDR3 is 11 residues. V lost 5 bases, J lost 6 bases, and 11 bases lay in between. The CDR3 coding sequence is TGCAGCGTTTTCACCGGCGTCGAGCAGTACTTC. It translates to CSVFTGVEQYF.

Many counts were recorded for this clonotype. A read error is likely, as this CDR3 ends without the conserved phenylalanine or tryptophan. Because the CDR3's place on the DNA is in doubt, the DNA is left out and the CDR3 is given as listed by TCRdb. This chain links TRBV28 with TRBJ2-7. In germline, CDR1 is MDHEN, CDR2 SYDVKM. The length of the CDR3 is 8 amino acids, counting both ends. Here the CDR3 reads CASSFWKG.

CDR3: CASSDRGGRHYGYTF. The CDR3 region has the DNA TGTGCCAGCAGCGACCGGGGCGGGAGGCACTATGGCTACACCTTC. This chain uses TRBV11-2 with TRBJ1-2; D may be TRBD1 (5 bases). The V and J ends lost 5 bases and 3 bases respectively, with 16 bases between them. CDR1 is SGHAT and CDR2 is FQNNGV in the germline V gene. The CDR3 runs 15 residues.